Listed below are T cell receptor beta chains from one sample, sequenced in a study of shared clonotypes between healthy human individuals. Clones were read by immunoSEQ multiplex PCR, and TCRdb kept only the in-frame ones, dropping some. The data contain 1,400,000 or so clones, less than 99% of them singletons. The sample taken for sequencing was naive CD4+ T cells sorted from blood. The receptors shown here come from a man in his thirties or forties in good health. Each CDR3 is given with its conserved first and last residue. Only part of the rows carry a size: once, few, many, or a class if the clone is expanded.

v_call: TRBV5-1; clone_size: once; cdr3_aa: CASSPSSTSGRAYEQYF
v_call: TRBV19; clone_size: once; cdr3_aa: CASSTRHNLQPYEQYF
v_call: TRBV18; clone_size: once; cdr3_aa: CASSPLAYGYTF
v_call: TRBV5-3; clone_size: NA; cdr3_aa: CARPGTGQTEAFF
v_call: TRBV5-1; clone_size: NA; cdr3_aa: CASSLVQGATEAFF
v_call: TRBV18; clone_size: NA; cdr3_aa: CASSQPRGSYNEQFF
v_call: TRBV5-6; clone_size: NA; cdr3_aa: CASSLTSGHLNTEAFF
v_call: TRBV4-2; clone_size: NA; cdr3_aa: CASSQVRAVAGELFF
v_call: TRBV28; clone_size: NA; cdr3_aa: CASSFRGRGDTQYF
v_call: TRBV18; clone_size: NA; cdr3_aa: CASSPKRWEAGELFF
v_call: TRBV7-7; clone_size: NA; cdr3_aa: CASSRDSGRVSTGELFF
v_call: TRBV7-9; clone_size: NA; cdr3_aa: CASSQQNTEAFF
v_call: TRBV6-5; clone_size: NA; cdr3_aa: CASSRTSVEDTQYF
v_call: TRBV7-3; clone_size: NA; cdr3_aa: CASTKDVVNTGELFF
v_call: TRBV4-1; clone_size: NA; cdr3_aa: CASRQRTPTQAGNTIYF
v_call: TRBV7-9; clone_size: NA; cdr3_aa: CASSHRQTGRLETQYF